The clone carrying this TCR beta chain has at least ten counts. Its antigen is currently unknown. V was shortened by 5 bases and J by 0 bases, with 10 bases between the two germline ends. Per germline, CDR1 SGHTA and CDR2 FQGNSA. The CDR3 loop spans 14 amino acids. The data are from a study of CD8 T cells in ankylosing spondylitis. Whole-study results and caveats: Among TCR beta sequences, a motif of eight highly homologous variants appeared characteristic of ankylosing spondylitis blood.

MiXCR, applied by TCRdb to the 5' RACE reads, yields one record per CDR3 protein. The repertoire holds more than 650,000 distinct CDR3 sequences, with about 11% as singletons. V gene TRBV7-2 combines with J gene TRBJ1-1; D ambiguous. Sequencing input: blood, either unsorted or a sorted T cell fraction (not recorded which). The TCR was taken from a male donor with ankylosing spondylitis. In DNA form, the CDR3 reads TGTGCCAGCAGCCCCATCATAGTGAACACTGAAGCTTTCTTT. It translates to CASSPIIVNTEAFF.